The 7 T cell receptor beta chains below all came from one sample that was sequenced in a study of blood T cell repertoires in COVID-19. The repertoire was sequenced with immunoSEQ multiplex PCR; TCRdb's copy has only in-frame clones and lacks some. The sample lists around 380,000 clones; 87% were seen once. Sequencing used PBMCs or T cells enriched from blood (not recorded which). These receptors were collected from a young man who had recovered from COVID-19.

The chain recombines TRBV7-2 with TRBJ1-5; D is unresolved. Germline CDR1 SGHTA, CDR2 FQGNSA. The V and J ends lost 1 base and 3 bases respectively, with 13 bases between them. The CDR3 is 16 residues long. CDR3 sequence: CASSLGVVQINQPQHF. CDR3 bases: TGTGCCAGCAGCTTAGGAGTTGTACAGATCAATCAGCCCCAGCATTTT.

This sequence joins TRBV7-9 and TRBJ1-5; 7 positions match TRBD1. This CDR3 has 15 residues. From germline, CDR1 is SEHNR and CDR2 FQNEAQ (reference sequence). J gave up 4 bases and V 4 bases, and 7 bases lay outside the gene matches. CDR3 protein: CASSSSGQQNQPQHF. DNA of the CDR3: TGTGCCAGCAGCTCCTCGGGACAGCAAAATCAGCCCCAGCATTTT.

The chain carries TRBV6-5 and TRBJ2-1; tentative D call: TRBD1 (6 bases). The germline gives CDR1 MNHEY, CDR2 SVGAGI. The CDR3 contains 15 residues. V was pared by 3 bases and J by 4 bases, with 13 bases between. CDR3 sequence: CASSYSRGGYNEQFF. The CDR3, as DNA: TGTGCCAGCAGTTATTCCAGGGGTGGGTACAATGAGCAGTTCTTC.

V usage is TRBV30 and J usage is TRBJ1-4; 8 positions agree with TRBD1. Per the germline V gene, CDR1 is GTSNPN and CDR2 is SVGIG (reference sequence). The CDR3 spans 12 residues. The junction had 8 bases not matched to a gene; V was cut back by 7 bases and J by 10 bases. DNA of the CDR3: TGTGCCTCCCAGGGGGCGGACAGAAAACTGTTTTTT. Encoded protein: CASQGADRKLFF.

This chain uses TRBV18 with TRBJ2-6, with 7 bases matching TRBD1. Germline V gives CDR1 KGHSH, CDR2 LQKENI. Trimming removed 3 bases from V and 4 bases from J; junction bases left unmatched: 12. This CDR3 is built from 18 residues. The CDR3 reads CASSPVRKGATGANVLTF. In nucleotides, the CDR3 is TGTGCCAGCTCACCCGTTCGAAAGGGGGCTACCGGGGCCAACGTCCTGACTTTC.

The rearrangement uses TRBV6-2 or TRBV6-3 and TRBJ2-5; maybe TRBD1 (7 bases). The germline CDR1 and CDR2 sequences are MNHEY and SVGEGT. CDR3 length: 15 residues. Trimming cost V 2 bases and J 5 bases, with 15 bases left between them. Here the CDR3 DNA reads TGTGCCAGCAGTTACGCGGGACAGACTTTGGAGACCCAGTACTTC. This translates into CASSYAGQTLETQYF.

The chain employs TRBV27 and TRBJ1-1, with a weak D call TRBD1 (5 bases). Per the germline V gene, CDR1 is MNHEY and CDR2 is SMNVEV (reference sequence). The CDR3 is 12 amino acids. V was trimmed by 8 bases and J by 10 bases, leaving 17 bases between them. For the CDR3, the DNA is TGTGCCAGCTCCCCAAGCCGGGGGGGAGCTTTCTTT. The encoded protein is CASSPSRGGAFF.